This T cell receptor beta chain was captured in a study of glioma-infiltrating T cells. Study in general: Presurgical dexamethasone in glioma patients lasted six or fewer days.

Amplification of TCR alpha and beta CDR3 regions from RNA used iRepertoire nested multiplex PCR. Via MiXCR, TCRdb re-called the multiplex PCR reads, giving one row per CDR3 protein. The sample shows approximately 400,000 distinct CDR3 sequences, roughly 41% of them seen only once. This clonotype came up a few times. Its matching antigen is unknown. The V end was cut by 5 bases, the J end by 0 bases, with 11 bases between. The germline V gene has CDR1 SGHNT and CDR2 YENEEA. This CDR3 comprises 15 residues. The study, taken as a whole, reports: Gliomas, especially low-grade, showed above-expected tissue-blood divergence; non-neoplastic patients showed below.

The receptor's source is a human donor with low-grade glioma or glioblastoma, undergoing nonglioma brain surgery, or in good health (not recorded which). The V gene is TRBV11-3, the J gene TRBJ2-1, with D possibly being TRBD2 (7 bases). The sequenced sample consisted of glioma tissue, nonneoplastic brain tissue, or PBMCs (not recorded which). The CDR3 bases are TGTGCCAGCAGCGAGGGGGGGTTCTCCTACAATGAGCAGTTCTTC. This gives the protein CASSEGGFSYNEQFF.